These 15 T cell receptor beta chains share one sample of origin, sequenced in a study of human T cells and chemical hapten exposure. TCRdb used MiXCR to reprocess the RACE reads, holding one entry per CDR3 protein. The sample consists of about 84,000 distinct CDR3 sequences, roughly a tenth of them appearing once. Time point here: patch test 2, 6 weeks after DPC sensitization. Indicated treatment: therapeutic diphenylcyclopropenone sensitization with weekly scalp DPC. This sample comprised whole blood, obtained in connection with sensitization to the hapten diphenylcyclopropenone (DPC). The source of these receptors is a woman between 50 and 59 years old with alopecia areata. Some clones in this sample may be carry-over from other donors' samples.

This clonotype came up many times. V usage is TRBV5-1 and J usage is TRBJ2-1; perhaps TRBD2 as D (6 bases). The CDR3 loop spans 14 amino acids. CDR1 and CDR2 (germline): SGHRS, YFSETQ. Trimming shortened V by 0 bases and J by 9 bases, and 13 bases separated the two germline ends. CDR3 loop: CASSLVAGPAEQFF. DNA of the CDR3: TGCGCCAGCAGCTTGGTTGCGGGACCGGCTGAGCAGTTCTTC.

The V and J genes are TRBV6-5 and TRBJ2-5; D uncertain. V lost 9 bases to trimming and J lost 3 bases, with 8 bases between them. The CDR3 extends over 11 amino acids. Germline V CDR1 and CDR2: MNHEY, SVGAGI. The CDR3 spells CASRSKETQYF. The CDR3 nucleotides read TGTGCCAGTCGGTCGAAAGAGACCCAGTACTTC.

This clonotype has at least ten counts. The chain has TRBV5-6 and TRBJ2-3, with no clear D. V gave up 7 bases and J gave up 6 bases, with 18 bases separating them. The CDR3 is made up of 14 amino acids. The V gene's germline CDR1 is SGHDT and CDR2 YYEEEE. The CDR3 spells CASRRTDRVDTQYF. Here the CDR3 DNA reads TGTGCCAGCCGCCGGACGGATCGAGTGGATACGCAGTATTTT.

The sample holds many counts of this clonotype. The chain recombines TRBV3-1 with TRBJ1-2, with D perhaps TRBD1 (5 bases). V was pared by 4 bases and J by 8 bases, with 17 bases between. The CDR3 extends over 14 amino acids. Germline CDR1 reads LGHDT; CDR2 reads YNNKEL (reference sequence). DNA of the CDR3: TGTGCCAGCAGCCGCTTAACAGGCGGTTCGGGCTACACCTTC. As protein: CASSRLTGGSGYTF.

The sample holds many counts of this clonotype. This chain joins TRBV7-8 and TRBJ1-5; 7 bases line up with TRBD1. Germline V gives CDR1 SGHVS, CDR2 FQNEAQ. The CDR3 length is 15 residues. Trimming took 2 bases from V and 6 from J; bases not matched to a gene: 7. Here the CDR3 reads CASSLLQGVGQPQHF. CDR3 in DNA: TGTGCCAGCAGCTTATTGCAGGGGGTCGGTCAGCCCCAGCATTTT.

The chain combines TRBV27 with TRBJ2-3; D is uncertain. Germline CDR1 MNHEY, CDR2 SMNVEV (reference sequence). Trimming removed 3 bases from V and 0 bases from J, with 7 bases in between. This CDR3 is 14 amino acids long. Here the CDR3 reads CASSLRRSTDTQYF. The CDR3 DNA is TGTGCCAGCAGTTTGAGGCGCAGCACAGATACGCAGTATTTT.

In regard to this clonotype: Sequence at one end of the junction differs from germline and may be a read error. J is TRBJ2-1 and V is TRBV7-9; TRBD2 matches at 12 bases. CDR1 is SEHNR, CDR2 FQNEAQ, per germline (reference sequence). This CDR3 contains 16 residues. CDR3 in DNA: TGTGCCAACAGCCTAACGACTAGCGGGAGAGTGGGTGAGCAGTTCTTC. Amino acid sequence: CANSLTTSGRVGEQFF.

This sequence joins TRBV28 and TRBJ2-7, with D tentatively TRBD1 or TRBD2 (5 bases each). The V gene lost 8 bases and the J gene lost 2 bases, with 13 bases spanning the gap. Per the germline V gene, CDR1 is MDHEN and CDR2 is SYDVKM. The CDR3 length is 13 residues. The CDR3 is CASRGTETYEQYF. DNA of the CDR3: TGTGCCAGCCGTGGGACGGAGACCTACGAGCAGTACTTC.

CDR3 sequence (DNA): TGTGCCAGCAGCTTAGCGCTGGACGAGCAGTACTTC. Protein: CASSLALDEQYF. This chain links TRBV11-1 with TRBJ2-7; D is unclear. V lost 0 bases and J lost 5, with 5 bases in between. This CDR3 is built from 12 residues. Germline V gene sequence: CDR1 SGHAT, CDR2 FQDESV (reference sequence).

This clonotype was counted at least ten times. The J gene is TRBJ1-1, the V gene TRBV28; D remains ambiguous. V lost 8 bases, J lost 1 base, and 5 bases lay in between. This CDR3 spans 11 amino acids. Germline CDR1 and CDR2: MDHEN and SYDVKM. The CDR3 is CASFRNTEAFF. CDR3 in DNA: TGTGCCAGCTTCCGGAACACTGAAGCTTTCTTT.

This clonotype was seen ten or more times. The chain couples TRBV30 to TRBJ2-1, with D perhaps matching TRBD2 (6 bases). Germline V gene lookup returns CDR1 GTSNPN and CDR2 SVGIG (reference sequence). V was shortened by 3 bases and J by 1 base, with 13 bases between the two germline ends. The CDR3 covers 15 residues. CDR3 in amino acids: CAWRGWGRSYNEQFF. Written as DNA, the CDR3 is TGTGCCTGGAGGGGTTGGGGGAGGTCCTACAATGAGCAGTTCTTC.

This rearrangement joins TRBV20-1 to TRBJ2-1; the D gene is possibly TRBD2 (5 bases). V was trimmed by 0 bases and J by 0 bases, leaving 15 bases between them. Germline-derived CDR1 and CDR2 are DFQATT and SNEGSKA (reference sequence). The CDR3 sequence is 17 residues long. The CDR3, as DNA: TGCAGTGCTAGAGATTCAACGGCTAGCAGCTCCTACAATGAGCAGTTCTTC. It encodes CSARDSTASSSYNEQFF.

For the CDR3, the DNA is TGTGCCAGCAGCCAACGGGGGACGGAAAAAGAGACCCAGTACTTC. Amino acids: CASSQRGTEKETQYF. The gene calls are TRBV3-1 and TRBJ2-5; TRBD2 is a possible D gene (6 bases). The CDR3 has 15 residues. Deletions cut 2 bases from V and 3 bases from J, with 13 bases between. Germline-derived CDR1 and CDR2 are LGHDT and YNNKEL (reference sequence).

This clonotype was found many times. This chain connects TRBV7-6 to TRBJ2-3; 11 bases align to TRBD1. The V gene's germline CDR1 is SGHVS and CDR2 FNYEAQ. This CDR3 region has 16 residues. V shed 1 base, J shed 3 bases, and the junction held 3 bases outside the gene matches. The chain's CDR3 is CASSLVDRGRTDTQYF. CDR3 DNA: TGTGCCAGCAGCTTAGTGGACAGGGGGCGGACAGATACGCAGTATTTT.

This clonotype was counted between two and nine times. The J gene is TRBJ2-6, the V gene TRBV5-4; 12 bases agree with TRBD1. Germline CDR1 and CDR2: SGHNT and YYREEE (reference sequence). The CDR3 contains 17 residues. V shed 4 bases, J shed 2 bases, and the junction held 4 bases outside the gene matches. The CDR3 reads CASSEGQGAPGANVLTF. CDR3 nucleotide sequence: TGTGCCAGCAGCGAGGGACAGGGGGCGCCTGGGGCCAACGTCCTGACTTTC.